The T cell receptor beta chain described here comes from a study of IL-17A CD8 T cells in psoriatic arthritis synovium. Looking at the study overall: The study aimed to define the phenotype, molecular profile and function of synovial IL-17A+CD8+ T cells in psoriatic arthritis pathogenesis. General findings and caveats noted by the study authors: Although some individual clones took up over 4.5% of the repertoire, most synovial CD8+ subsets stayed polyclonal. Only three patients were covered by TCR sequencing, and this limited sample size was acknowledged by the authors. Because no psoriatic arthritis synovial tissue samples were available, cells were taken from synovial fluid instead of synovial tissue.

For this clone: Its binding antigen is unknown. No qualities accompany the bases; no much larger clone lies one base away.

After DNA extraction (Qiagen), TCRbeta V-D-J rearrangements were amplified in a bias-controlled manner and then sequenced at high throughput (immunoSEQ; Adaptive Biotech). Per the authors' processing: The immunoSEQ Analyzer platform was used to analyze productive sequences at the sequence level. Clonality was computed as 1 minus Pielou's evenness, ranging from 0 (highly polyclonal) to 1 (monoclonal). Repertoire overlap between subsets was quantified with the Morisita index, from 0 (no similarity) to 1 (complete similarity). What TCRdb holds here is the immuneACCESS table cut down to in-frame rearrangements. Part of the clones is not present; checked against another copy, under half of the missing clones reflect an unresolved V gene, and the others are unexplained. V, J and clone size derive from that table, while D and trimming were established from the DNA sequence. This sample comprises about 2,300 clones, around 72% of them detected only once. More than 13% of the sample belongs to the ten largest clones.

Synovial fluid effusions were drawn from actively inflamed joints of patients with psoriatic arthritis. For each patient, synovial fluid served as the source from which three memory CD8+ T cell populations were isolated by sorting: Tc1 cells (IL-17A-IFNgamma+), Tc17 cells (IL-17A+) and the bulk memory fraction, allowing their TCR repertoires to be compared. Psoriatic arthritis patients met the Classification of Psoriatic Arthritis Study Group (CASPAR) criteria. CD45RA-CD27+/- plus CD45RA+CD27- cells were sorted as bulk memory CD8+ T cells. In a few patients with psoriatic arthritis, sorted CD8+ T cell subsets from synovial fluid were put through TCRbeta sequencing. Synovial fluid mononuclear cells were isolated with Lymphoprep and cryopreserved in liquid nitrogen before use. Cryopreservation medium contained approximately 50% fetal calf serum and around 9.7% dimethyl sulfoxide. V is reduced by 4 bases and J by 4 bases, leaving a spacing of 16 bases between them. CDR1 is given as MNHNY and CDR2 as SVGAGI, both from the germline V gene (reference sequence). Taken from cysteine to phenylalanine, the CDR3 has 15 residues. The sequence is cut down to CDR3 DNA, 45 bases in frame from base 1.

The receptor's source is a human donor with psoriatic arthritis. The chain couples TRBV6-6 to TRBJ1-1; the best D guess is TRBD1, with 6 bases matching. What was sequenced was memory CD8+ T cells from synovial fluid. The cell subset or site label on this specimen signifies: bulk memory CD8+ T cells (CD45RA-CD27+/- and CD45RA+CD27-). The CDR3 loop reads CASSWGTGGGTEAFF. The sequenced DNA: TGTGCCAGCAGTTGGGGTACAGGAGGGGGCACTGAAGCTTTCTTT.